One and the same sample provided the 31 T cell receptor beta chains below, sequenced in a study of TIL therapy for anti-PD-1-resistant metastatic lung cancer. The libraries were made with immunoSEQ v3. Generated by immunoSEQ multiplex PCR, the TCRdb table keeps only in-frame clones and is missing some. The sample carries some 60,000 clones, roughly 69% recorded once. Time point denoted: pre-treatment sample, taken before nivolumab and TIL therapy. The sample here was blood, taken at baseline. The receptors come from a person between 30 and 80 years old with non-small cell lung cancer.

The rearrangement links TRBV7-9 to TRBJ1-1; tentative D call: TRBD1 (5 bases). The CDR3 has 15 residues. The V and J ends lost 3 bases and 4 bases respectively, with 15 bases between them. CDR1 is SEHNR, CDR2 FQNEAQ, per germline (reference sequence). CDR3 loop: CASSFLAGSGTEAFF. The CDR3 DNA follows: TGTGCCAGCAGCTTTTTAGCAGGGTCCGGCACTGAAGCTTTCTTT.

This chain's CDR3 is CASSLLAGGSDTQYF. Written as DNA, the CDR3 is TGTGCCAGCAGTCTCCTAGCGGGGGGCAGCGATACGCAGTATTTT. The V call is TRBV2, the J call TRBJ2-3, with 11 bases aligning to TRBD2. Trimming took 5 bases from V and 6 from J; bases not matched to a gene: 7. CDR3 length equals 15 residues. The germline CDR1 and CDR2 sequences are SNHLY and FYNNEI.

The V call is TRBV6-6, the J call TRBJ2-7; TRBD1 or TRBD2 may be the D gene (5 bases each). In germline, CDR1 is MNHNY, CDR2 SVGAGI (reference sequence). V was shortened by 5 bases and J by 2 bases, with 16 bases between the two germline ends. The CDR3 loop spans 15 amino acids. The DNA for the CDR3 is TGTGCCAGCAGTATGGGGACCCCCCGAGCCTACGAGCAGTACTTC. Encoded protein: CASSMGTPRAYEQYF.

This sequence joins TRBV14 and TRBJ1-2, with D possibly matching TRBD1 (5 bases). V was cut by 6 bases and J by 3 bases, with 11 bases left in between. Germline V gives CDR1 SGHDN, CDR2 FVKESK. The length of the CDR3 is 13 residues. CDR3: CASSEGRDYGYTF. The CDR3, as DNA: TGTGCCAGCAGTGAGGGACGAGACTATGGCTACACCTTC.

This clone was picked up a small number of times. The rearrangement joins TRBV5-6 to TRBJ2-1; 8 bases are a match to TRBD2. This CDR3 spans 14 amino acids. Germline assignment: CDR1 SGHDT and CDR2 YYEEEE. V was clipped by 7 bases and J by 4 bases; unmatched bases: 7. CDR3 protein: CASAGGEPYNEQFF. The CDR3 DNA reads TGTGCCAGCGCGGGAGGCGAGCCTTACAATGAGCAGTTCTTC.

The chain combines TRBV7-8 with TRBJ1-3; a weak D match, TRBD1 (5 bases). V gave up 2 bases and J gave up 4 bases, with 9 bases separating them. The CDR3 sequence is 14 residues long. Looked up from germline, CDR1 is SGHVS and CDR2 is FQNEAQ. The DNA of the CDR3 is TGTGCCAGCAGCTTAAGGGACGGAGGAAACACCATATATTTT. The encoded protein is CASSLRDGGNTIYF. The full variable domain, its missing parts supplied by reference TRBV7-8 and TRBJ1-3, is GAGVSQSPRYKVAKRGQDVALRCDPISGHVSLFWYQQALGQGPEFLTYFQNEAQLDKSGLPSDRFFAERPEGSVSTLKIQRTQQEDSAVYLCASSLRDGGNTIYFGEGSWLTVV.

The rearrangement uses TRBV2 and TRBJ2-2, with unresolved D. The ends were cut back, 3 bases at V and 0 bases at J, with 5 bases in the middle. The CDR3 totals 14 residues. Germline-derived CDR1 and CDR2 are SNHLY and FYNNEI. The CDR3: CASSDEANTGELFF. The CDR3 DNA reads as TGTGCCAGCAGTGATGAAGCGAACACCGGGGAGCTGTTTTTT. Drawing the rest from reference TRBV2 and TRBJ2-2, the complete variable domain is EPEVTQTPSHQVTQMGQEVILRCVPISNHLYFYWYRQILGQKVEFLVSFYNNEISEKSEIFDDQFSVERPDGSNFTLKIRSTKLEDSAMYFCASSDEANTGELFFGEGSRLTVL.

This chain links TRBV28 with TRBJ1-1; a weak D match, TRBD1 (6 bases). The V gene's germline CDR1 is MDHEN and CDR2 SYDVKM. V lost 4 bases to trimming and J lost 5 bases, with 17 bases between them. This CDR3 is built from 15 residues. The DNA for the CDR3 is TGTGCCAGCAGTTCAACAGGGATGGGAAGGACTGAAGCTTTCTTT. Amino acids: CASSSTGMGRTEAFF.

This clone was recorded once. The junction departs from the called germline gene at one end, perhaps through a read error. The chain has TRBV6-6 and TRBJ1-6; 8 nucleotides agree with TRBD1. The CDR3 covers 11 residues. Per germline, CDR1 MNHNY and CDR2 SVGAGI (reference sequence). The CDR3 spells CASSYRGQVLF. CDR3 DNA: TGTGCCAGCAGTTACCGGGGACAGGTCCTATTT.

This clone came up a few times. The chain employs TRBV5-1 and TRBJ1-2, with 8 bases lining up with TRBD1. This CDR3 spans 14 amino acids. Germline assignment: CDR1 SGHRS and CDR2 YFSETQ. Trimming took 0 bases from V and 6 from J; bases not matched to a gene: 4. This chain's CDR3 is CASSLGQGRDGYTF. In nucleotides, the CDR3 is TGCGCCAGCAGCTTGGGACAGGGGAGGGATGGCTACACCTTC.

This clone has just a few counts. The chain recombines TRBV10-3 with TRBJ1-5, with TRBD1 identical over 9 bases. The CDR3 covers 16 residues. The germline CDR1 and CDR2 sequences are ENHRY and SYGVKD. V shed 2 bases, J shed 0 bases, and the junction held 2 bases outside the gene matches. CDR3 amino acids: CAISEDRGDSNQPQHF. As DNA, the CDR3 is TGTGCCATCAGTGAGGACAGGGGGGATAGCAATCAGCCCCAGCATTTT.

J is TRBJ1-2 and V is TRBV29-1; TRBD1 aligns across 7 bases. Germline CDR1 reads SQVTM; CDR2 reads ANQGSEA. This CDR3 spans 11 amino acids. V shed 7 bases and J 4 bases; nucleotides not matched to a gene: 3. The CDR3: CSDDRVYGYTF. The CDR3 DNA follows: TGCAGCGATGACAGGGTCTATGGCTACACCTTC.

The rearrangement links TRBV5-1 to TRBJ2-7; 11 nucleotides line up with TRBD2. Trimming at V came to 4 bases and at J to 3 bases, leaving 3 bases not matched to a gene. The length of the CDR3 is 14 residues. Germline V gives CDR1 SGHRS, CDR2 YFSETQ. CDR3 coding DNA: TGCGCCAGCAGCGGCGGACTAGCGGGCTACGAGCAGTACTTC. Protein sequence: CASSGGLAGYEQYF.

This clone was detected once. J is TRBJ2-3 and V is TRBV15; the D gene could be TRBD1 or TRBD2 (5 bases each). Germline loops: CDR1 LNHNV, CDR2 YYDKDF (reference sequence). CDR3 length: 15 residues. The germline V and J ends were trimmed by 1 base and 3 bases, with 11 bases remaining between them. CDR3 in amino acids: CATSRGGDMTDTQYF. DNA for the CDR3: TGTGCCACCAGCAGAGGAGGGGATATGACAGATACGCAGTATTTT.

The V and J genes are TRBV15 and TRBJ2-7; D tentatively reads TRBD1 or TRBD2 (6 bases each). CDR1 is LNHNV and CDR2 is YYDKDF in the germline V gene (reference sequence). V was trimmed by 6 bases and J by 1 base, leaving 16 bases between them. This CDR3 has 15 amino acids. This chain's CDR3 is CATSFGQGGSYEQYF. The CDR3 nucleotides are TGTGCCACCAGTTTTGGACAAGGGGGGTCCTACGAGCAGTACTTC.

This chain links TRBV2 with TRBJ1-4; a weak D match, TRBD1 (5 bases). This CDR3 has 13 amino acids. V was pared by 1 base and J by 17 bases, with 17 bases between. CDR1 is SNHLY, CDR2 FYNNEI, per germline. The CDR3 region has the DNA TGTGCCAGCAGTGAAGTTGAGCCGTCGGGGCGTTTTTTT. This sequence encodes CASSEVEPSGRFF.

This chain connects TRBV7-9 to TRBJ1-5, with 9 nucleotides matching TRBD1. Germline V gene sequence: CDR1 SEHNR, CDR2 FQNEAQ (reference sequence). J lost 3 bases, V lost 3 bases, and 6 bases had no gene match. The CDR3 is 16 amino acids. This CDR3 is CASSLGTGRFNQPQHF. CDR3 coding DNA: TGTGCCAGCAGCTTGGGGACAGGGCGGTTCAATCAGCCCCAGCATTTT.

The CDR3 DNA sequence: TGTGCCAGCAGCTCTTTGGGCTCCGCCCCGAGGGGCTACACCTTC. Its protein product is CASSSLGSAPRGYTF. This chain uses TRBV5-5 with TRBJ1-2; unclear D gene. The germline gives CDR1 SGHKS, CDR2 YYEKEE (reference sequence). The length of the CDR3 is 15 residues. Trimming stripped 3 bases from V and 8 bases from J, with 20 bases between.

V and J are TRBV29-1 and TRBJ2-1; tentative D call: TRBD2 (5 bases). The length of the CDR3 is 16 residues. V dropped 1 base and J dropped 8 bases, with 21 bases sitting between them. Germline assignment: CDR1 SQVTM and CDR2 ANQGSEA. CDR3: CSVEGFSWGAFDEQFF. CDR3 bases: TGCAGCGTTGAAGGGTTTAGTTGGGGAGCATTCGATGAGCAGTTCTTC.

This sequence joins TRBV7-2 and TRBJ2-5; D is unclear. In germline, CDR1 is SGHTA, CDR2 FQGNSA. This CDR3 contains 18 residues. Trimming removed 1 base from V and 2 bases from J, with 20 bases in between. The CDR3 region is CASSLDVLWAEPQETQYF. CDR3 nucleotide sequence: TGTGCCAGCAGCTTAGACGTTCTGTGGGCGGAACCTCAAGAGACCCAGTACTTC.

This chain's CDR3 is CASSLELAGALEQFF. CDR3 DNA: TGTGCCAGCAGCCTCGAACTAGCGGGAGCGCTTGAGCAGTTCTTC. The chain joins TRBV5-5 to TRBJ2-1; 11 bases are a match to TRBD2. Trimming at V came to 4 bases and at J to 9 bases, leaving 9 bases not matched to a gene. This CDR3 comprises 15 residues. CDR1 is SGHKS and CDR2 is YYEKEE in the germline V gene (reference sequence).

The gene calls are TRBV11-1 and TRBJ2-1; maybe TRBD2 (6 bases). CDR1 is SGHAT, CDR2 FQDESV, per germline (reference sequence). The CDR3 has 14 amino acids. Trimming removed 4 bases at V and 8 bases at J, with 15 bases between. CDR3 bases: TGTGCCAGCAGCTCACCGGGAGAAGCACATGAGCAGTTCTTC. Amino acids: CASSSPGEAHEQFF.

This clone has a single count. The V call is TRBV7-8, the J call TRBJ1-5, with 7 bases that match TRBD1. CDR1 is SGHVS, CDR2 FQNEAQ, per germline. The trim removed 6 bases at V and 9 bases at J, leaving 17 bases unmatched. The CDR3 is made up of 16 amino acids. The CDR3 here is CASSESMTGILGPQHF. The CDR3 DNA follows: TGTGCCAGCAGTGAATCAATGACAGGGATCCTCGGGCCCCAGCATTTT.

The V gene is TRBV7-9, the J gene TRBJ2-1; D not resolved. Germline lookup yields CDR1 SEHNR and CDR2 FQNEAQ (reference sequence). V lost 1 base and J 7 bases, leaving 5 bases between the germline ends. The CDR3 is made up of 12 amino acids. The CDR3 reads CASSLVRNEQFF. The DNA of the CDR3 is TGTGCCAGCAGCTTAGTCAGGAATGAGCAGTTCTTC.

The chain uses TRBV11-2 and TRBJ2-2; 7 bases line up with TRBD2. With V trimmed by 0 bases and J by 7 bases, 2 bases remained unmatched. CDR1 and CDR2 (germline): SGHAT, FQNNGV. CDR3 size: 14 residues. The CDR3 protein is CASSLDGGVGELFF. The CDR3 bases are TGTGCCAGCAGCTTAGATGGGGGGGTCGGGGAGCTGTTTTTT.

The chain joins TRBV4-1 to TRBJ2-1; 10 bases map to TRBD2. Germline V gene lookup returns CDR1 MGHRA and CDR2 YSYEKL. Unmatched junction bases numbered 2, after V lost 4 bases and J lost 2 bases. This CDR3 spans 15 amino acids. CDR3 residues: CASSRLAGAYNEQFF. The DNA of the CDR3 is TGCGCCAGCAGCCGTCTAGCGGGGGCCTACAATGAGCAGTTCTTC.

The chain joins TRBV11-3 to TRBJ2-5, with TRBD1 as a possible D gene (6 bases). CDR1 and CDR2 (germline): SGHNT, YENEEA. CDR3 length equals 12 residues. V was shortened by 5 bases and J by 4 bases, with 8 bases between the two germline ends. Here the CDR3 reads CASSEGGETQYF. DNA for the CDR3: TGTGCCAGCAGCGAAGGGGGAGAGACCCAGTACTTC.

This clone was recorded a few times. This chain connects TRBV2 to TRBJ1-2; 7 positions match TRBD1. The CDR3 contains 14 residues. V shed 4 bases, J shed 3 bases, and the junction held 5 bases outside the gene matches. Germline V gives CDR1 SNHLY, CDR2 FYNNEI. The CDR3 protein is CASSVARGDYGYTF. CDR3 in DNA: TGTGCCAGCAGTGTAGCCAGGGGGGACTATGGCTACACCTTC.

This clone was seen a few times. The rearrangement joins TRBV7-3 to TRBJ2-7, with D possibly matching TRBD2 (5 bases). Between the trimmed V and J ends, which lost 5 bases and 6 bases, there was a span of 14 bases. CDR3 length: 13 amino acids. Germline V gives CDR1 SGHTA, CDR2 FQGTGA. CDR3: CASSRDYVSEQYF. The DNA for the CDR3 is TGTGCCAGCAGCCGAGACTACGTTTCCGAGCAGTACTTC.

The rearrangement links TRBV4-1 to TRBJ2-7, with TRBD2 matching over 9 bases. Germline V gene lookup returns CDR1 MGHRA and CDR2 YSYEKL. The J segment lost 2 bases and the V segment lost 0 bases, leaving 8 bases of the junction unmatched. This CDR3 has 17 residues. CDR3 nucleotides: TGCGCCAGCAGCCAAGACGAGGTTGCGGGGGGGGCCTACGAGCAGTACTTC. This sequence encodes CASSQDEVAGGAYEQYF.

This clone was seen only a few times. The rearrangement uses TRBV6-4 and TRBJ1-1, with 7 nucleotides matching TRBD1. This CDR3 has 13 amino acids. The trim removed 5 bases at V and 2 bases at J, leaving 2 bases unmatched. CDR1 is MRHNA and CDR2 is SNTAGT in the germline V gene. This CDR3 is CASSRQGNTEAFF. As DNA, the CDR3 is TGTGCCAGCAGTAGACAGGGAAACACTGAAGCTTTCTTT.